The source of this T cell receptor beta chain is a study of post-analysis software for immune sequencing data. This clonotype was detected a few times. Its antigen remains unidentified. Findings and limits, study-wide: About five TRBV segments were more frequent in patients than controls; TRBV5-6, TRBV5-1 and TRBV20-1 belonged to this group. Compared with controls, patients showed significantly lower normalized Chao1 diversity.

Every TCR beta cDNA library bore unique molecular identifiers. Each sample of roughly 0.9 to 11 million input T cells yielded around 500,000 cDNA molecules, so each molecule approximated one T cell. TCRdb fed the PCR reads into MiXCR, producing one record per CDR3 protein. Here the sample spans roughly 670,000 distinct CDR3 sequences, more than 50% being singletons. Germline lookup yields CDR1 MNHNS and CDR2 SASEGT. V lost 4 bases, J lost 4 bases, and 5 bases lay in between. There are 13 residues in the CDR3. The V and J genes are TRBV6-1 and TRBJ2-6; no definite D call. The sequence was collected from a girl aged 2-10 years with multiple sclerosis. The material sequenced was blood. The DNA of the CDR3 is TGTGCCAGCAGTGGTAAGGGGGCCAACGTCCTGACTTTC. It is translated as CASSGKGANVLTF.